Each of the 11 T cell receptor beta chains below was sequenced from the same sample in a study of T cell responses to AZD1222 COVID-19 vaccine (dated by TCRdb to about 2021). The method behind the library was the immunoSEQ multiplex PCR assay. Here the immuneACCESS table is served through TCRdb, limited to in-frame sequences with V and J called. Missing clones are a known gap in these copies; in checked studies unresolved V genes cover under half, and the rest lacks a known reason. Across this sample there are some 180,000 clones, with about 83% seen only once. The ten largest account for 1.1% of the sample. Sample time point, as interpreted from the label and publication: about 28 days (+/-7) after the second vaccine dose. The sequencing used peripheral blood, collected 28 days after the second AZD1222 dose. These receptors all come from an adult who received the AZD1222 COVID-19 vaccine.

The sample holds one count of this clone. The V call is TRBV5-1, the J call TRBJ1-1, with D perhaps TRBD1 (5 bases). Germline loops: CDR1 SGHRS, CDR2 YFSETQ. CDR3 length: 12 residues. Trimming took 0 bases from V and 6 from J, leaving 6 bases between them. The CDR3, as DNA: TGCGCCAGCAGCTTGGAAGGGGCTGAAGCTTTCTTT. Amino acid sequence: CASSLEGAEAFF.

The chain employs TRBV5-1 and TRBJ1-2; tentatively, D is TRBD1 (5 bases). V shed 0 bases and J shed 8 bases, with 11 bases lying between them. There are 13 residues in the CDR3. Per the germline V gene, CDR1 is SGHRS and CDR2 is YFSETQ. The CDR3 DNA reads as TGCGCCAGCAGCTTGGCGGCCGGGGACGGCTACACCTTC. Amino acid sequence: CASSLAAGDGYTF.

The J gene is TRBJ1-2, the V gene TRBV12-3 or TRBV12-4; D remains unclear. Trimming pared 1 base from V and 12 bases from J, leaving 9 bases between. CDR3 length equals 11 residues. The CDR3: CASSLGGTHTF. The CDR3 region has the DNA TGTGCCAGCAGTTTAGGGGGAACCCACACCTTC.

The chain has TRBV5-6 and TRBJ2-7, with D maybe TRBD1 (5 bases). Germline V CDR1 and CDR2: SGHDT, YYEEEE. The CDR3 is made up of 14 amino acids. V lost 2 bases to trimming and J lost 3 bases, with 12 bases between them. Here the CDR3 reads CASSLLDMDYEQYF. In nucleotides, the CDR3 is TGTGCCAGCAGCTTATTGGACATGGACTACGAGCAGTACTTC.

V gene TRBV4-1 combines with J gene TRBJ2-1, with 8 bases fitting TRBD2. The junction had 7 bases not matched to a gene; V was cut back by 2 bases and J by 7 bases. Looked up from germline, CDR1 is MGHRA and CDR2 is YSYEKL. This CDR3 has 15 amino acids. The CDR3: CASSQNGGARNEQFF. The CDR3 nucleotides read TGCGCCAGCAGCCAAAACGGGGGGGCCCGTAATGAGCAGTTCTTC.

This chain links TRBV30 with TRBJ1-2, with D perhaps matching TRBD1 (5 bases). The V gene lost 3 bases and the J gene lost 7 bases, with 12 bases spanning the gap. Germline assignment: CDR1 GTSNPN and CDR2 SVGIG (reference sequence). The CDR3 runs 12 residues. The CDR3 protein is CAWRWGYGGYTF. The CDR3 DNA follows: TGTGCCTGGAGGTGGGGCTACGGTGGCTACACCTTC.

The chain links TRBV6-1 to TRBJ1-4; no clear D. This CDR3 comprises 14 residues. The V and J ends lost 1 base and 8 bases respectively, with 11 bases between them. CDR1 is MNHNS and CDR2 is SASEGT in the germline V gene. The CDR3 region is CASSEGGDVEKLFF. For the CDR3, the DNA is TGTGCCAGCAGTGAAGGTGGAGATGTGGAAAAACTGTTTTTT.

This chain links TRBV12-5 with TRBJ2-1; D is perhaps TRBD2 (6 bases). V shed 4 bases and J shed 6 bases, with 10 bases lying between them. The germline V gene encodes CDR1 LGHNT and CDR2 FRNRAP. The CDR3 covers 13 residues. The CDR3 bases are TGTGCTAGTGGTTGGCGGGACGGCAATGAGCAGTTCTTC. It is translated as CASGWRDGNEQFF. The variable domain in full, with the rest retrieved from reference TRBV12-5 and TRBJ2-1, is DARVTQTPRHKVTEMGQEVTMRCQPILGHNTVFWYRQTMMQGLELLAYFRNRAPLDDSGMPKDRFSAEMPDATLATLKIQPSEPRDSAVYFCASGWRDGNEQFFGPGTRLTVL.

The chain recombines TRBV5-4 with TRBJ1-1; TRBD1 is a possible D gene (6 bases). Trimming took 3 bases from V and 0 from J, leaving 12 bases between them. The germline V gene encodes CDR1 SGHNT and CDR2 YYREEE (reference sequence). The CDR3 covers 15 residues. For the CDR3, the DNA is TGTGCCAGCAGCTCAAGACAGGATATGAACACTGAAGCTTTCTTT. This translates into CASSSRQDMNTEAFF.

The chain combines TRBV7-9 with TRBJ2-5, with D perhaps being TRBD1 or TRBD2 (5 bases each). The CDR3 covers 12 residues. V was trimmed by 5 bases and J by 5 bases, leaving 9 bases between them. CDR1 and CDR2 (germline): SEHNR, FQNEAQ (reference sequence). CDR3 DNA: TGTGCCAGCAGCCGGGGCGAGGAGACCCAGTACTTC. Translated, it gives CASSRGEETQYF.

CDR3 DNA sequence: TGTGCCATCAAGGGAGACGTGAATCAGCCCCAGCATTTT. Its protein product is CAIKGDVNQPQHF. The rearrangement uses TRBV10-3 and TRBJ1-5; D is uncertain. CDR1 and CDR2 from the germline V gene are ENHRY and SYGVKD. The CDR3 extends over 13 amino acids. Between the trimmed V and J ends, which lost 7 bases and 4 bases, there was a span of 11 bases.